One sample yielded the 29 T cell receptor beta chains listed below, sequenced in a study of blood T cell repertoires in COVID-19. Measured with immunoSEQ multiplex PCR; TCRdb has only the in-frame clones, and not every one. The sample carries about 670,000 clones, 90% recorded once. The sequenced sample was peripheral blood. These receptors all stem from a woman younger than 35 with acute or convalescent COVID-19.

V and J are TRBV5-4 and TRBJ2-7; TRBD2 might be the D (7 bases). This CDR3 is built from 14 residues. The V end lost 4 bases, the J end lost 3 bases, and 14 bases lay between the germline ends. Germline loops: CDR1 SGHNT, CDR2 YYREEE (reference sequence). CDR3 residues: CASSLGGLDYEQYF. The DNA of the CDR3 is TGTGCCAGCAGCCTGGGGGGGCTAGACTACGAGCAGTACTTC.

The V gene is TRBV9, the J gene TRBJ1-1; D is possibly TRBD1 (6 bases). V was clipped by 3 bases and J by 0 bases, with 18 bases between them. Germline lookup yields CDR1 SGDLS and CDR2 YYNGEE. The CDR3 has 17 residues. The CDR3 spells CASSARRDNGVNTEAFF. The CDR3 DNA sequence: TGTGCCAGCAGCGCACGCCGGGACAACGGGGTGAACACTGAAGCTTTCTTT.

Turning to this clone: Other DNA sequences of this sample code for an identical CDR3. The gene calls are TRBV2 and TRBJ2-2; 10 bases align to TRBD2. The CDR3 spans 14 residues. V shed 5 bases and J 7 bases; nucleotides not matched to a gene: 4. CDR1 and CDR2 from the germline V gene are SNHLY and FYNNEI. The CDR3 DNA sequence: TGTGCCAGCAGTAGCGGGGGGGCCGGCGGGGAGCTGTTTTTT. It translates to CASSSGGAGGELFF.

V usage is TRBV7-2 and J usage is TRBJ2-7; TRBD1 matches at 7 bases. Germline lookup yields CDR1 SGHTA and CDR2 FQGNSA. The CDR3 is made up of 15 amino acids. J was trimmed by 6 bases and V by 2 bases; bases with no gene match: 10. The CDR3 DNA sequence: TGTGCCAGCAGCTTAACGGGACAGACCTTCCTCGAGCAGTACTTC. As protein: CASSLTGQTFLEQYF. Together with reference TRBV7-2 and TRBJ2-7, the CDR3 gives the full variable domain: GAGVSQSPSNKVTEKGKDVELRCDPISGHTALYWYRQSLGQGLEFLIYFQGNSAPDKSGLPSDRFSAERTGGSVSTLTIQRTQQEDSAVYLCASSLTGQTFLEQYFGPGTRLTVT.

The chain employs TRBV4-3 and TRBJ2-7; D is perhaps TRBD2 (7 bases). The CDR3 is 16 residues long. The germline CDR1 and CDR2 sequences are LGHNA and YSLEER. With 0 bases removed from V and 6 bases from J, the gap between germline ends came to 18 bases. In DNA form, the CDR3 reads TGCGCCAGCAGCCAAGATTTGACGGGGGGCCGCCTCGAGCAGTACTTC. As protein: CASSQDLTGGRLEQYF.

The V gene is TRBV6-5, the J gene TRBJ1-1; no clear D. Germline CDR1 and CDR2: MNHEY and SVGAGI. The CDR3 loop spans 11 amino acids. V was pared by 8 bases and J by 11 bases, with 15 bases between. The CDR3 loop is CASSTRVQAFF. DNA for the CDR3: TGTGCCAGCTCCACGAGGGTCCAGGCTTTCTTT.

The rearrangement uses TRBV10-3 and TRBJ2-1; 11 bases line up with TRBD2. Germline V gene data show CDR1 as ENHRY and CDR2 as SYGVKD. The CDR3 spans 17 residues. Losses at the gene ends were 3 bases for V and 2 bases for J; bases not matched to a gene: 6. CDR3 amino acids: CAISEGLSGGAYNEQFF. The DNA for the CDR3 is TGTGCCATCAGTGAAGGACTTAGCGGGGGGGCCTACAATGAGCAGTTCTTC.

The chain has TRBV9 and TRBJ2-2; 7 bases are shared with TRBD1. The length of the CDR3 is 17 residues. The trim removed 4 bases at V and 3 bases at J, leaving 12 bases unmatched. Germline V gene data show CDR1 as SGDLS and CDR2 as YYNGEE. In DNA, the CDR3 is TGTGCCAGCAGCTTGGAGAGCCGGGACAGTTACACCGGGGAGCTGTTTTTT. Translation gives CASSLESRDSYTGELFF.

The chain carries TRBV13 and TRBJ1-4; D may be TRBD1 (5 bases). Per the germline V gene, CDR1 is PRHDT and CDR2 is FYEKMQ (reference sequence). Trimming took 4 bases from V and 8 from J, leaving 17 bases between them. The CDR3 totals 15 residues. For the CDR3, the DNA is TGTGCCAGCAGCTCCCCGGCGGGGGAGGGAGAAAAACTGTTTTTT. This gives the protein CASSSPAGEGEKLFF.

The chain couples TRBV30 to TRBJ1-2; possibly TRBD1 for D (5 bases). The CDR3 runs to 18 residues. CDR1 is GTSNPN and CDR2 is SVGIG in the germline V gene (reference sequence). Trimming pared 4 bases from V and 0 bases from J, leaving 24 bases between. The CDR3 spells CAWKLGGAGLGTNYGYTF. Here the CDR3 DNA reads TGTGCCTGGAAGCTGGGGGGAGCCGGCCTTGGGACTAACTATGGCTACACCTTC. Full variable domain (outside the CDR3, taken from reference TRBV30 and TRBJ1-2): SQTIHQWPATLVQPVGSPLSLECTVEGTSNPNLYWYRQAAGRGLQLLFYSVGIGQISSEVPQNLSASRPQDRQFILSSKKLLLSDSGFYLCAWKLGGAGLGTNYGYTFGSGTRLTVV.

Only one count was recorded for this clone. This chain links TRBV2 with TRBJ1-5; TRBD1 aligns across 10 bases. From germline, CDR1 is SNHLY and CDR2 FYNNEI. The CDR3 is 15 residues long. The ends lost 5 bases at V and 7 bases at J; junction bases unmatched: 8. The CDR3 nucleotides are TGTGCCAGCAGTCGACAGGGGGCCCGGTTCCAGCCCCAGCATTTT. Its protein is CASSRQGARFQPQHF.

This chain connects TRBV6-1 to TRBJ2-5; no clear D. The ends were cut back, 1 base at V and 4 bases at J, with 19 bases in the middle. The CDR3 loop spans 17 amino acids. Germline-derived CDR1 and CDR2 are MNHNS and SASEGT. The chain's CDR3 is CASSEGYGSLGLETQYF. As DNA, the CDR3 is TGTGCCAGCAGTGAAGGTTATGGTAGCCTAGGTTTAGAGACCCAGTACTTC.

This chain joins TRBV23-1 and TRBJ1-1, with unresolved D. TRBV23-1 is filed as an ORF, its function uncertain. V lost 2 bases and J lost 1, with 17 bases in between. This CDR3 contains 17 residues. The CDR3 DNA reads TGCGCCAGCAGTCAAATTCGGGGAAAGTGGGGGAACACTGAAGCTTTCTTT. Its translation is CASSQIRGKWGNTEAFF.

This chain connects TRBV7-9 to TRBJ1-4, with D possibly matching TRBD1 (6 bases). Germline values: CDR1 SEHNR, CDR2 FQNEAQ (reference sequence). This CDR3 has 17 residues. V was pared by 6 bases and J by 0 bases, with 17 bases between. The CDR3 sequence: CASSRGQPIATNEKLFF. The CDR3 nucleotides read TGTGCCAGCAGTCGCGGACAGCCTATTGCAACTAATGAAAAACTGTTTTTT.

The chain links TRBV9 to TRBJ1-5, with D perhaps matching TRBD1 (5 bases). Trimming stripped 0 bases from V and 2 bases from J, with 9 bases between. The CDR3 covers 15 residues. CDR1 and CDR2 (germline): SGDLS, YYNGEE. CDR3 nucleotide sequence: TGTGCCAGCAGCGTAGGGCAGGGTGGCAATCAGCCCCAGCATTTT. Its protein product is CASSVGQGGNQPQHF.

The chain joins TRBV5-1 to TRBJ1-2, with a weak D call TRBD1 (6 bases). The CDR3 extends over 15 amino acids. Germline lookup yields CDR1 SGHRS and CDR2 YFSETQ. The V and J ends lost 4 bases and 0 bases respectively, with 13 bases between them. The CDR3 reads CASSPDRTANYGYTF. In DNA form, the CDR3 reads TGCGCCAGCAGCCCGGACAGAACCGCTAACTATGGCTACACCTTC.

The gene calls are TRBV14 and TRBJ1-1; 10 bases align to TRBD1. The CDR3 is 14 residues long. V gave up 4 bases and J gave up 5 bases; unmatched junction bases: 4. The germline V gene encodes CDR1 SGHDN and CDR2 FVKESK. DNA for the CDR3: TGTGCCAGCAGCCCCGGGACAGGGGTTACTGAAGCTTTCTTT. Its translation is CASSPGTGVTEAFF.

The gene calls are TRBV5-4 and TRBJ1-2, with 8 bases matching TRBD1. Germline V gives CDR1 SGHNT, CDR2 YYREEE (reference sequence). The junction had 10 bases not matched to a gene; V was cut back by 6 bases and J by 3 bases. The CDR3 is made up of 15 amino acids. DNA of the CDR3: TGTGCCAGCAACTTTCTGAAGGACAGGGACTATGGCTACACCTTC. Translation: CASNFLKDRDYGYTF.

This chain uses TRBV5-8 with TRBJ1-2; D might be TRBD1 (6 bases). V was shortened by 3 bases and J by 6 bases, with 21 bases between the two germline ends. Germline loops: CDR1 SGHTS, CDR2 YDEGEE. The CDR3 is 16 amino acids. For the CDR3, the DNA is TGTGCCAGCAGCTGGGTAGAGGCAGGGGACCTGCATGGCTACACCTTC. Amino acid sequence: CASSWVEAGDLHGYTF.

This CDR3 reads CASSTGLSYEQYF. The CDR3 DNA reads as TGTGCCAGTAGCACCGGACTCTCCTACGAGCAGTACTTC. The chain joins TRBV19 to TRBJ2-7, with TRBD2 as a possible D gene (5 bases). This CDR3 is 13 amino acids long. Germline loops: CDR1 LNHDA, CDR2 SQIVND (reference sequence). V was shortened by 6 bases and J by 0 bases, with 9 bases between the two germline ends.

The J gene is TRBJ1-2, the V gene TRBV14, with D unclear. CDR3 length: 16 residues. V was trimmed by 4 bases and J by 0 bases, leaving 15 bases between them. In germline, CDR1 is SGHDN, CDR2 FVKESK. This CDR3 reads CASSPLREISNYGYTF. CDR3 nucleotides: TGTGCCAGCAGCCCGCTTCGCGAGATCTCTAACTATGGCTACACCTTC.

In its sample, this clone was seen once. The rearrangement joins TRBV19 to TRBJ1-2, with D possibly matching TRBD1 (5 bases). The CDR3 length is 16 residues. Germline lookup yields CDR1 LNHDA and CDR2 SQIVND (reference sequence). V lost 7 bases, J lost 0 bases, and 18 bases lay in between. This chain's CDR3 is CASKVFGGTPNYGYTF. CDR3 in DNA: TGTGCCAGTAAGGTCTTTGGGGGGACTCCTAACTATGGCTACACCTTC.

The CDR3 DNA follows: TGTGCCAGTTCCGGGACATTTCCCTTCGGACCCCTCCACTTT. Translating gives CASSGTFPFGPLHF. The chain couples TRBV14 to TRBJ1-6; a possible D gene is TRBD1 (6 bases). Per germline, CDR1 SGHDN and CDR2 FVKESK. The CDR3 has 14 amino acids. The ends were cut back, 9 bases at V and 12 bases at J, with 21 bases in the middle.

The V and J genes are TRBV2 and TRBJ1-1; TRBD1 is a possible D gene (5 bases). CDR1 and CDR2 from the germline V gene are SNHLY and FYNNEI. This CDR3 comprises 15 residues. The V gene lost 5 bases and the J gene lost 3 bases, with 16 bases spanning the gap. The DNA of the CDR3 is TGTGCCAGCAGTCCCTATACGATCAGGGACACTGAAGCTTTCTTT. As protein: CASSPYTIRDTEAFF.

The chain joins TRBV7-9 to TRBJ1-4; 12 positions agree with TRBD1. The CDR3 loop spans 16 amino acids. Germline loops: CDR1 SEHNR, CDR2 FQNEAQ (reference sequence). Trimming removed 0 bases from V and 6 bases from J; junction bases left unmatched: 2. CDR3 sequence (DNA): TGTGCCAGCAGCTTAGCGGGACAGGGGGCTTATGAAAAACTGTTTTTT. Translation: CASSLAGQGAYEKLFF.

The chain recombines TRBV5-6 with TRBJ1-1, with D perhaps matching TRBD1 (6 bases). Deletions cut 4 bases from V and 5 bases from J, with 12 bases between. CDR1 and CDR2 from the germline V gene are SGHDT and YYEEEE. The CDR3 is 13 residues long. Here the CDR3 DNA reads TGTGCCAGCAGCCGGGGAGGGGGTACTGAAGCTTTCTTT. It is translated as CASSRGGGTEAFF.

The V and J genes are TRBV28 and TRBJ2-7, with D possibly TRBD2 on 6 matching bases. Germline-derived CDR1 and CDR2 are MDHEN and SYDVKM. This CDR3 comprises 16 residues. V dropped 2 bases and J dropped 2 bases, with 16 bases sitting between them. The CDR3 sequence: CASSLMGQGGPYEQYF. The CDR3 DNA follows: TGTGCCAGCAGTTTAATGGGCCAGGGAGGCCCCTACGAGCAGTACTTC.

J is TRBJ2-7 and V is TRBV5-6; tentative D call: TRBD2 (6 bases). The V gene lost 3 bases and the J gene lost 3 bases, with 13 bases spanning the gap. From germline, CDR1 is SGHDT and CDR2 YYEEEE. The CDR3 covers 14 residues. CDR3 in amino acids: CASSSEGTYYEQYF. DNA of the CDR3: TGTGCCAGCAGCTCGGAGGGAACCTACTACGAGCAGTACTTC.

This chain uses TRBV30 with TRBJ2-6; no definite D call. The CDR3 has 15 amino acids. Trimming took off 4 bases at V and 1 base at J, with 11 bases between the two ends. Germline CDR1 GTSNPN, CDR2 SVGIG (reference sequence). The CDR3 region is CAWNPPGSGANVLTF. The CDR3 DNA sequence: TGTGCCTGGAACCCCCCGGGTTCTGGGGCCAACGTCCTGACTTTC.